The next 8 T cell receptor beta chains were all read from a single sample in a study of T cell responses to AZD1222 COVID-19 vaccine. Assay: immunoSEQ multiplex PCR; the TCRdb copy retains only in-frame clones and omits some. The table has more than 110,000 clones, 70% to 90% seen once. This sample comprised peripheral blood, obtained on day 0 of AZD1222 vaccination. The receptors were gathered from an adult in good health.

The chain employs TRBV10-3 and TRBJ1-1; D possibly corresponds to TRBD1 (6 bases). The CDR3 has 16 residues. Germline-derived CDR1 and CDR2 are ENHRY and SYGVKD. V dropped 6 bases and J dropped 1 base, with 18 bases sitting between them. CDR3: CAISLGQTNTNTEAFF. Here the CDR3 DNA reads TGTGCCATCAGCTTGGGACAAACTAATACGAACACTGAAGCTTTCTTT.

The rearrangement links TRBV4-2 to TRBJ1-2, with D possibly matching TRBD1 (6 bases). V lost 0 bases and J lost 5, with 13 bases in between. The germline CDR1 and CDR2 sequences are LGHNA and YNFKEQ. There are 15 residues in the CDR3. Written as DNA, the CDR3 is TGTGCCAGCAGCCAAGATGGGGGGGGCCTGTATGGCTACACCTTC. As protein: CASSQDGGGLYGYTF.

This chain connects TRBV10-3 to TRBJ2-3; perhaps TRBD2 as D (5 bases). The CDR3 is made up of 13 amino acids. The V end was cut by 6 bases, the J end by 2 bases, with 9 bases between. Germline V lookup: CDR1 ENHRY, CDR2 SYGVKD. CDR3 DNA: TGTGCCATCAGACTAGGATTCACAGATACGCAGTATTTT. Its translation: CAIRLGFTDTQYF.

J is TRBJ1-1 and V is TRBV23-1; no definite D call. TRBV23-1 is an ORF, and what it does is uncertain. This CDR3 spans 14 amino acids. V was shortened by 0 bases and J by 1 base, with 6 bases between the two germline ends. The CDR3 is CASSQSMRNTEAFF. The CDR3, as DNA: TGCGCCAGCAGTCAATCTATGAGGAACACTGAAGCTTTCTTT.

This chain uses TRBV5-6 with TRBJ1-2; the D is unclear. The CDR3 spans 13 residues. Germline CDR1 reads SGHDT; CDR2 reads YYEEEE. V was shortened by 0 bases and J by 5 bases, with 8 bases between the two germline ends. The CDR3 loop is CASSLDGVYGYTF. CDR3 nucleotides: TGTGCCAGCAGCTTGGACGGGGTTTATGGCTACACCTTC.

This sequence joins TRBV5-1 and TRBJ1-5; D is unclear. This CDR3 has 13 amino acids. The germline CDR1 and CDR2 sequences are SGHRS and YFSETQ. V was cut by 0 bases and J by 8 bases, with 9 bases left in between. In DNA form, the CDR3 reads TGCGCCAGCAGCTTGGACATAGGCAAGCCCCAGCATTTT. It translates to CASSLDIGKPQHF.

V gene TRBV19 combines with J gene TRBJ1-2, with D possibly matching TRBD1 (5 bases). Germline CDR1 and CDR2: LNHDA and SQIVND (reference sequence). The CDR3 contains 16 residues. The V end lost 0 bases, the J end lost 3 bases, and 14 bases lay between the germline ends. The CDR3: CASSIEWRDSYYGYTF. The CDR3 coding sequence is TGTGCCAGTAGTATAGAGTGGCGCGACAGCTACTATGGCTACACCTTC.

The chain employs TRBV11-3 and TRBJ2-7; D remains ambiguous. The germline V gene encodes CDR1 SGHNT and CDR2 YENEEA. There are 13 residues in the CDR3. Trimming shortened V by 0 bases and J by 3 bases, and 6 bases separated the two germline ends. The CDR3 region is CASSLEVSYEQYF. CDR3 bases: TGTGCCAGCAGCTTAGAGGTCAGCTACGAGCAGTACTTC.